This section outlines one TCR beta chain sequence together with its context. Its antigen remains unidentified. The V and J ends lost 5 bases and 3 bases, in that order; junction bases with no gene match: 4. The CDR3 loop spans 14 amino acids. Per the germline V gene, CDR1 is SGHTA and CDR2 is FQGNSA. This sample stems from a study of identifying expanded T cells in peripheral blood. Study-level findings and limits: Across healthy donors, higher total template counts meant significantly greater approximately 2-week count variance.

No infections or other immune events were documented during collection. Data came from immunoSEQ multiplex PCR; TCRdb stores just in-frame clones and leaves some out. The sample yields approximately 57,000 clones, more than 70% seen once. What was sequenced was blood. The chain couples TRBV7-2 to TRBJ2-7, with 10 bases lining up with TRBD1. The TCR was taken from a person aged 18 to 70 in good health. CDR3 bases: TGTGCCAGCAGCGACTGGACAGGGGGCTACGAGCAGTACTTC. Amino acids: CASSDWTGGYEQYF. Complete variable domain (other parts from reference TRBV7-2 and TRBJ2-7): GAGVSQSPSNKVTEKGKDVELRCDPISGHTALYWYRQSLGQGLEFLIYFQGNSAPDKSGLPSDRFSAERTGGSVSTLTIQRTQQEDSAVYLCASSDWTGGYEQYFGPGTRLTVT.